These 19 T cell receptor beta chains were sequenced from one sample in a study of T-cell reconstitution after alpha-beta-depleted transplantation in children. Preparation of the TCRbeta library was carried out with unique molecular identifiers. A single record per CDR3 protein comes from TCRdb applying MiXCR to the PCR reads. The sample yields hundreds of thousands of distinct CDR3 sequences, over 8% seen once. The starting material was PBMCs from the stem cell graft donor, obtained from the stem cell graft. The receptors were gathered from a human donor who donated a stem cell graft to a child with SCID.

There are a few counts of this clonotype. The CDR3 bases are TGCGCCAGCAGCCAAATGGCTGGGGCTACGCAGTATTTT. Translating gives CASSQMAGATQYF. The gene calls are TRBV5-1 and TRBJ2-3, with a weak D call TRBD1 (5 bases). The CDR3 length is 13 residues. Germline assignment: CDR1 SGHRS and CDR2 YFSETQ. V lost 4 bases to trimming and J lost 8 bases, with 14 bases between them.

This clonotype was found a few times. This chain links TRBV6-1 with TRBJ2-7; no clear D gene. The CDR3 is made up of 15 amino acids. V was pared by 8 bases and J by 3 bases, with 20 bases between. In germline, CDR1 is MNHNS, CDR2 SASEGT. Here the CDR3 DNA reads TGTGCCAGCCAATCCGGATGGACGAATGACTACGAGCAGTACTTC. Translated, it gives CASQSGWTNDYEQYF.

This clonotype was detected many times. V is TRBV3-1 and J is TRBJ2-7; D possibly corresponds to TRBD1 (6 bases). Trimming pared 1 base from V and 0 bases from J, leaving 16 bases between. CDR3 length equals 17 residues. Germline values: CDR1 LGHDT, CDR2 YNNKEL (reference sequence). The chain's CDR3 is CASSQGTALRSSYEQYF. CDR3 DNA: TGTGCCAGCAGCCAAGGGACAGCGCTAAGGAGCTCCTACGAGCAGTACTTC.

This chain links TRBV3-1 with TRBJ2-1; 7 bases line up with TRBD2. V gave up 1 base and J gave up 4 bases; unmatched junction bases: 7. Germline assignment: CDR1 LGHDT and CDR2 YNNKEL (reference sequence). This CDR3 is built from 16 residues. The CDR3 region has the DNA TGTGCCAGCAGCCAAGTCGGCCAGCGGGGATACAATGAGCAGTTCTTC. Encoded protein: CASSQVGQRGYNEQFF.

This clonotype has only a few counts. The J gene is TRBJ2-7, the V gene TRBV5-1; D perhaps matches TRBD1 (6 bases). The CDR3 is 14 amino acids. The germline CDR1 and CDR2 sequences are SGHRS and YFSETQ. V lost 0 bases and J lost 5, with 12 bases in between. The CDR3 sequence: CASSLVGQIDEQYF. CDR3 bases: TGCGCCAGCAGCTTGGTTGGACAGATCGACGAGCAGTACTTC. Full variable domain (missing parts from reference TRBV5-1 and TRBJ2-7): KAGVTQTPRYLIKTRGQQVTLSCSPISGHRSVSWYQQTPGQGLQFLFEYFSETQRNKGNFPGRFSGRQFSNSRSEMNVSTLELGDSALYLCASSLVGQIDEQYFGPGTRLTVT.

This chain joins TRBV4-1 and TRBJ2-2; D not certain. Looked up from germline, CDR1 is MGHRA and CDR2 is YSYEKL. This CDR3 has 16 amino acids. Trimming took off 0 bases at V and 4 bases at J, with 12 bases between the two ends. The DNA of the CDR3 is TGCGCCAGCAGCCAAGATAGAGGCGCCTTCACCGGGGAGCTGTTTTTT. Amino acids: CASSQDRGAFTGELFF.

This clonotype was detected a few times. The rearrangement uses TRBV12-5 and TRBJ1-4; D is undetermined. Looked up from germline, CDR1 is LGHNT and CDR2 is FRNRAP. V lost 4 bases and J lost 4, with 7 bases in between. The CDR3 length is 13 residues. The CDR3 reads CASGSGFNEKLFF. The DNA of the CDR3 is TGTGCTAGTGGTTCAGGATTTAATGAAAAACTGTTTTTT.

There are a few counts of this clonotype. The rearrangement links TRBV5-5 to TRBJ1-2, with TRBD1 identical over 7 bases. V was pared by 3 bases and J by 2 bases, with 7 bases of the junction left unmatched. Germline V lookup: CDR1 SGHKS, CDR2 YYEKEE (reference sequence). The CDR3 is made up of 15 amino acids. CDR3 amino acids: CASSYDRATNYGYTF. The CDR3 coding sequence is TGTGCCAGCAGCTACGACAGGGCTACCAACTATGGCTACACCTTC.

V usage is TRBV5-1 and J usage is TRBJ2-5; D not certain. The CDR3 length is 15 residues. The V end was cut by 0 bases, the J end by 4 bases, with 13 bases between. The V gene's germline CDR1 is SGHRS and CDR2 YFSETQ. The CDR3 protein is CASSLAGQRGETQYF. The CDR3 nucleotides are TGCGCCAGCAGCTTGGCCGGTCAGCGTGGAGAGACCCAGTACTTC.

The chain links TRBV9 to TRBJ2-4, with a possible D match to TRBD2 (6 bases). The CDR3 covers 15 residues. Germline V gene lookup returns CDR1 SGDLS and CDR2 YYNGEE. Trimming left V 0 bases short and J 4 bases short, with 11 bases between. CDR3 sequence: CASSVEEGGKNIQYF. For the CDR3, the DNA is TGTGCCAGCAGCGTAGAGGAGGGCGGAAAAAACATTCAGTACTTC.

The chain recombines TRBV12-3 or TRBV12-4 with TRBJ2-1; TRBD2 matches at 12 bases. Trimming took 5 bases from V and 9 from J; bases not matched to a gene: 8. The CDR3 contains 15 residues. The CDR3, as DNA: TGTGCCAGCAGTCCCCTAGCGGGGGGGATCGGTGAGCAGTTCTTC. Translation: CASSPLAGGIGEQFF.

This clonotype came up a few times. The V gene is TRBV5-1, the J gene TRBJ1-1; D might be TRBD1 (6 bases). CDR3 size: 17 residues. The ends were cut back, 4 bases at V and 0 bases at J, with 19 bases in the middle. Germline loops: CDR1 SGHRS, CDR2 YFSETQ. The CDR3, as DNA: TGCGCCAGCAGCGACCAGGGGCCCGGGGGGGTGAACACTGAAGCTTTCTTT. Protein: CASSDQGPGGVNTEAFF.

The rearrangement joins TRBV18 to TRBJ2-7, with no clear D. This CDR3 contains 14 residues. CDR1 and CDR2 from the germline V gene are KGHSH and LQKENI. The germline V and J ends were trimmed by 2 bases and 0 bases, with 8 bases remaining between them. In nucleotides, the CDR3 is TGTGCCAGCTCACCAGGGGTTCGCTCCTACGAGCAGTACTTC. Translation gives CASSPGVRSYEQYF.

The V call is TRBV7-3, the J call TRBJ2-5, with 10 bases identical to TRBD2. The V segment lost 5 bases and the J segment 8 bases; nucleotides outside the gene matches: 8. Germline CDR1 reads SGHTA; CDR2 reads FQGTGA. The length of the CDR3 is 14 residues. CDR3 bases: TGTGCCAGCAGCCTGGGAGGACTAGCGGAAACCCAGTACTTC. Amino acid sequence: CASSLGGLAETQYF.

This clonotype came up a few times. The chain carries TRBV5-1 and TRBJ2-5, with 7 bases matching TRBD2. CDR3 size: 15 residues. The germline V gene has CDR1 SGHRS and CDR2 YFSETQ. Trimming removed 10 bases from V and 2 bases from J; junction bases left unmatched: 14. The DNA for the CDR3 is TGCGCCTCCAGGGAGGGGCACACGCAACAAGAGACCCAGTACTTC. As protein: CASREGHTQQETQYF.

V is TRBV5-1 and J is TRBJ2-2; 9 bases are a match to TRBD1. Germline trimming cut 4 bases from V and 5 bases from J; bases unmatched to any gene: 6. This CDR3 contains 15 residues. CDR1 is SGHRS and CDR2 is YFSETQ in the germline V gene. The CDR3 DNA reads TGCGCCAGCAGCGGGGGACAGGGAGGAACCGGGGAGCTGTTTTTT. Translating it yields CASSGGQGGTGELFF. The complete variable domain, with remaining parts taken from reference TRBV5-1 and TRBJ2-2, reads KAGVTQTPRYLIKTRGQQVTLSCSPISGHRSVSWYQQTPGQGLQFLFEYFSETQRNKGNFPGRFSGRQFSNSRSEMNVSTLELGDSALYLCASSGGQGGTGELFFGEGSRLTVL.

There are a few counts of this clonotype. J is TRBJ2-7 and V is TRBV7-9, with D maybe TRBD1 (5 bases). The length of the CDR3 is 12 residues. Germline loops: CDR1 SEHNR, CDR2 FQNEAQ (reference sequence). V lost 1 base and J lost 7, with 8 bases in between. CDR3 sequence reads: CASSLVQGEQYF. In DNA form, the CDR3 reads TGTGCCAGCAGCTTAGTTCAGGGTGAGCAGTACTTC.

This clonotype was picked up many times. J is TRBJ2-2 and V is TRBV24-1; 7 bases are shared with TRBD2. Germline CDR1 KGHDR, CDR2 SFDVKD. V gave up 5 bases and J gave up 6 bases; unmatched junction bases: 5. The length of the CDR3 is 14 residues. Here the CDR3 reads CATSAMGGAGELFF. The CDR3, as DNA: TGTGCCACCAGTGCAATGGGAGGGGCCGGGGAGCTGTTTTTT.

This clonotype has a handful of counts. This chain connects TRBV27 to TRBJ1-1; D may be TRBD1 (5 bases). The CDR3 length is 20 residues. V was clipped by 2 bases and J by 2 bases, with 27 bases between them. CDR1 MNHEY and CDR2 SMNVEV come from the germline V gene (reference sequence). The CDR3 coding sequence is TGTGCCAGCAGTTTAGATCCCCGTTCTAATTGGAGGGGCGATAACACTGAAGCTTTCTTT. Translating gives CASSLDPRSNWRGDNTEAFF.